This T cell receptor (beta chain) was documented in a study of blood T cell repertoires in COVID-19. Data came from immunoSEQ multiplex PCR; TCRdb stores just in-frame clones and leaves some out. The data show 150,000 to 200,000 clones, roughly 90% seen once. The source material was peripheral blood. This clonotype was sampled from a man aged 18-30 years with acute or convalescent COVID-19.

The CDR3 DNA sequence: TGTGCCAGCAGCTTGGACAGGGCTACCTACGAGCAGTACTTC. Translated: CASSLDRATYEQYF. This chain joins TRBV5-4 and TRBJ2-7; tentative D call: TRBD1 (6 bases). CDR1 and CDR2 (germline): SGHNT, YYREEE (reference sequence). The V end lost 0 bases, the J end lost 2 bases, and 9 bases lay between the germline ends. The CDR3 contains 14 residues.